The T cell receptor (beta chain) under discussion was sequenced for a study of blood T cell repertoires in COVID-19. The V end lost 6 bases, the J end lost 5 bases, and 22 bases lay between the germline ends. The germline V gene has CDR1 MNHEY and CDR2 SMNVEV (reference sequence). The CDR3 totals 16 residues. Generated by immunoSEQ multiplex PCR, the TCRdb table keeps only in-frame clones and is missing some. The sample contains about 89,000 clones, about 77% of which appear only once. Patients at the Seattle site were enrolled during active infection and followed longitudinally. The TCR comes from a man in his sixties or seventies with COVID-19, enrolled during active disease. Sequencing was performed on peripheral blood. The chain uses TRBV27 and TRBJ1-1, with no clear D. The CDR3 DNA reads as TGTGCCAGCAGCCCGAGGAGGCGCCAGAAGGGAACTGAAGCTTTCTTT. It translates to CASSPRRRQKGTEAFF.